These 27 T cell receptor beta chains were all obtained from the same sample, sequenced in a study of control samples from healthy donors and cancer patients. Assay used: immunoSEQ multiplex PCR; TCRdb lists only in-frame clones, some missing. The profile covers about 160,000 clones, with roughly 94% appearing a single time and around 15% taken by the ten largest. Sequenced sample: PBMCs. The receptor source for this set is a man aged 55 to 70 with colorectal cancer.

This chain connects TRBV24-1 to TRBJ2-2; 13 bases line up with TRBD2. The CDR3 length is 18 residues. V lost 4 bases, J lost 1 base, and 5 bases stayed unmatched. Germline V gene lookup returns CDR1 KGHDR and CDR2 SFDVKD. In nucleotides, the CDR3 is TGTGCCACCAGTGACCCTCGGACTAGCGGGGGGAACACCGGGGAGCTGTTTTTT. This gives the protein CATSDPRTSGGNTGELFF.

The CDR3 here is CSVDLGQSQETQYF. The CDR3, as DNA: TGCAGCGTTGATTTAGGACAGTCACAAGAGACCCAGTACTTC. The chain employs TRBV29-1 and TRBJ2-5, with D possibly matching TRBD1 (6 bases). The CDR3 consists of 14 residues. The germline V and J ends were trimmed by 3 bases and 2 bases, with 13 bases remaining between them. Per the germline V gene, CDR1 is SQVTM and CDR2 is ANQGSEA.

The chain employs TRBV11-3 and TRBJ2-7; D is perhaps TRBD1 (6 bases). The CDR3 has 17 residues. With 0 bases removed from V and 0 bases from J, the gap between germline ends came to 15 bases. The V gene's germline CDR1 is SGHNT and CDR2 YENEEA. The CDR3: CASSLESRGLSSYEQYF. The CDR3, as DNA: TGTGCCAGCAGCTTAGAGAGCAGGGGCCTGAGCTCCTACGAGCAGTACTTC.

V gene TRBV9 combines with J gene TRBJ1-1; D remains unclear. Trimming stripped 2 bases from V and 2 bases from J, with 1 base between. This CDR3 is built from 11 residues. Germline CDR1 is SGDLS and CDR2 is YYNGEE. CDR3 bases: TGTGCCAGCAGCGTCAACACTGAAGCTTTCTTT. Translation gives CASSVNTEAFF.

The genes are TRBV4-2 and TRBJ2-7; 10 bases are a match to TRBD2. V shed 1 base and J 0 bases; nucleotides not matched to a gene: 3. The CDR3 has 16 amino acids. Germline V gene data show CDR1 as LGHNA and CDR2 as YNFKEQ. CDR3: CASSQGGLAFSYEQYF. CDR3 in DNA: TGTGCCAGCAGCCAAGGGGGACTAGCGTTCTCCTACGAGCAGTACTTC.

This clone has a single count. V gene TRBV5-4 combines with J gene TRBJ2-3, with D uncertain. The CDR3 totals 11 residues. V was pared by 2 bases and J by 6 bases, with 4 bases between. Germline values: CDR1 SGHNT, CDR2 YYREEE (reference sequence). The CDR3 sequence: CASSLWDTQYF. CDR3 sequence (DNA): TGTGCCAGCAGCTTATGGGATACGCAGTATTTT. Drawing the rest from reference TRBV5-4 and TRBJ2-3, the complete variable domain is ETGVTQSPTHLIKTRGQQVTLRCSSQSGHNTVSWYQQALGQGPQFIFQYYREEENGRGNFPPRFSGLQFPNYSSELNVNALELDDSALYLCASSLWDTQYFGPGTRLTVL.

Comment on this clone: The same CDR3 can be traced to other DNA sequences in this sample. The rearrangement joins TRBV19 to TRBJ1-3; unclear D gene. The CDR3 is made up of 13 amino acids. The V and J ends lost 8 bases and 0 bases respectively, with 8 bases between them. Germline assignment: CDR1 LNHDA and CDR2 SQIVND (reference sequence). The CDR3 is CASSKDSGNTIYF. The CDR3 DNA follows: TGTGCCAGTTCGAAGGACTCTGGAAACACCATATATTTT.

The chain couples TRBV27 to TRBJ1-2, with D possibly matching TRBD1 (5 bases). Trimming took 5 bases from V and 8 from J, leaving 15 bases between them. The CDR3 extends over 13 amino acids. Per germline, CDR1 MNHEY and CDR2 SMNVEV (reference sequence). CDR3 nucleotide sequence: TGTGCCAGCAGTCTATTAGTGGGGGGAGGCTACACCTTC. Translating gives CASSLLVGGGYTF.

The gene calls are TRBV29-1 and TRBJ2-3; D gene uncertain. V dropped 5 bases and J dropped 0 bases, with 15 bases sitting between them. The CDR3 is 15 amino acids. Germline CDR1 and CDR2: SQVTM and ANQGSEA. Here the CDR3 reads CSVRRTLTSTDTQYF. For the CDR3, the DNA is TGCAGCGTTAGACGAACACTGACTAGCACAGATACGCAGTATTTT.

V usage is TRBV5-1 and J usage is TRBJ2-2; D perhaps matches TRBD2 (6 bases). With 2 bases removed from V and 2 bases from J, the gap between germline ends came to 10 bases. This CDR3 has 15 amino acids. Germline values: CDR1 SGHRS, CDR2 YFSETQ. CDR3 sequence: CASSFAGGNTGELFF. CDR3 in DNA: TGCGCCAGCAGCTTCGCCGGGGGAAACACCGGGGAGCTGTTTTTT.

The chain recombines TRBV3-1 (or the pseudogene TRBV3-2) with TRBJ1-5, with D possibly being TRBD1 (6 bases). Between the trimmed V and J ends, which lost 1 base and 4 bases, there was a span of 8 bases. Germline loops: CDR1 LGHDT, CDR2 YNNKEL (reference sequence). This CDR3 has 14 amino acids. The CDR3 reads CASSQVGQNQPQHF. Here the CDR3 DNA reads TGTGCCAGCAGCCAAGTTGGACAGAATCAGCCCCAGCATTTT.

The chain links TRBV28 to TRBJ2-7, with unresolved D. Trimming stripped 3 bases from V and 3 bases from J, with 12 bases between. Germline V gene data show CDR1 as MDHEN and CDR2 as SYDVKM. The CDR3 spans 14 residues. The CDR3 coding sequence is TGTGCCAGCAGTTTTACCCGGCAGCACTACGAGCAGTACTTC. It codes for CASSFTRQHYEQYF.

This clone was picked up one time. The V call is TRBV5-1, the J call TRBJ1-2; D remains unclear. The CDR3 covers 15 residues. V was clipped by 2 bases and J by 0 bases, with 11 bases between them. The germline V gene has CDR1 SGHRS and CDR2 YFSETQ. CDR3 region: CASSLSSETNYGYTF. Written as DNA, the CDR3 is TGCGCCAGCAGCTTATCATCAGAAACTAACTATGGCTACACCTTC.

The V call is TRBV5-1, the J call TRBJ1-1; 8 bases align to TRBD1. V lost 7 bases to trimming and J lost 2 bases; unmatched junction nucleotides: 7. This CDR3 is built from 14 residues. Germline CDR1 SGHRS, CDR2 YFSETQ. CDR3 in amino acids: CASATGTGNTEAFF. The CDR3 coding sequence is TGCGCCAGCGCCACCGGGACAGGTAACACTGAAGCTTTCTTT. The complete variable domain, with remaining parts taken from reference TRBV5-1 and TRBJ1-1, reads KAGVTQTPRYLIKTRGQQVTLSCSPISGHRSVSWYQQTPGQGLQFLFEYFSETQRNKGNFPGRFSGRQFSNSRSEMNVSTLELGDSALYLCASATGTGNTEAFFGQGTRLTVV.

The rearrangement joins TRBV10-3 to TRBJ2-5, with D maybe TRBD2 (7 bases). V lost 4 bases, J lost 1 base, and 19 bases lay in between. This CDR3 is built from 17 residues. Germline V gene lookup returns CDR1 ENHRY and CDR2 SYGVKD. CDR3 sequence (DNA): TGTGCCATCAGTGCCCGGGGGGCAGTAAGTCTCCAAGAGACCCAGTACTTC. Its protein is CAISARGAVSLQETQYF.

The chain has TRBV2 and TRBJ1-5, with D unclear. Germline V gene lookup returns CDR1 SNHLY and CDR2 FYNNEI. V dropped 11 bases and J dropped 0 bases, with 17 bases sitting between them. The CDR3 loop spans 15 amino acids. The chain's CDR3 is CAPQERIYSNQPQHF. In nucleotides, the CDR3 is TGTGCCCCCCAAGAACGGATTTATAGCAATCAGCCCCAGCATTTT.

CDR3 sequence (DNA): TGTGCCAGCAGCTTCGAGGACCTGTGGAACTATGGCTACACCTTC. It yields the protein CASSFEDLWNYGYTF. The V gene is TRBV7-2, the J gene TRBJ1-2, with no clear D. Germline V gene sequence: CDR1 SGHTA, CDR2 FQGNSA. Trimming took off 3 bases at V and 2 bases at J, with 13 bases between the two ends. The CDR3 consists of 15 residues.

The chain carries TRBV7-2 and TRBJ2-5, with D perhaps TRBD1 (6 bases). The J call could be wrong; TRBJ2-7 is a better fit for the DNA end. Looked up from germline, CDR1 is SGHTA and CDR2 is FQGNSA. This CDR3 has 13 residues. The CDR3 region is CASSLNRDYEQYF. For the CDR3, the DNA is TGTGCCAGCAGCTTAAACAGGGACTACGAGCAGTACTTC.

The chain combines TRBV10-3 with TRBJ2-3; D is undetermined. Germline V lookup: CDR1 ENHRY, CDR2 SYGVKD. Deletions cut 2 bases from V and 4 bases from J, with 4 bases between. This CDR3 spans 12 amino acids. CDR3 nucleotides: TGTGCCATCAGTGAGACTGCAGATACGCAGTATTTT. This translates into CAISETADTQYF.

This clone was observed a single time. V gene TRBV5-1 combines with J gene TRBJ2-3; weak D call: TRBD2 (5 bases). There are 13 residues in the CDR3. The germline CDR1 and CDR2 sequences are SGHRS and YFSETQ. V dropped 7 bases and J dropped 3 bases, with 12 bases sitting between them. The CDR3 sequence is CASRLPGTDTQYF. The CDR3 DNA reads TGCGCCAGCCGTTTGCCGGGAACAGATACGCAGTATTTT.

The rearrangement joins TRBV29-1 to TRBJ1-1; 8 bases fit TRBD1. The CDR3 totals 13 residues. Germline CDR1 SQVTM, CDR2 ANQGSEA. Trimming took 8 bases from V and 0 from J; bases not matched to a gene: 5. CDR3 bases: TGCAGCTTTAGACAGGGGTTGAACACTGAAGCTTTCTTT. It is translated as CSFRQGLNTEAFF.

The rearrangement joins TRBV30 to TRBJ1-1; D uncertain. The germline CDR1 and CDR2 sequences are GTSNPN and SVGIG (reference sequence). The V and J ends lost 3 bases and 4 bases respectively, with 12 bases between them. The CDR3 sequence is 13 residues long. Here the CDR3 reads CAWRDQPGTEAFF. The CDR3 DNA sequence: TGTGCCTGGAGAGACCAGCCCGGCACTGAAGCTTTCTTT. Complete variable domain (other parts from reference TRBV30 and TRBJ1-1): SQTIHQWPATLVQPVGSPLSLECTVEGTSNPNLYWYRQAAGRGLQLLFYSVGIGQISSEVPQNLSASRPQDRQFILSSKKLLLSDSGFYLCAWRDQPGTEAFFGQGTRLTVV.

V and J are TRBV5-1 and TRBJ1-4, with D possibly TRBD1 on 5 matching bases. The V gene's germline CDR1 is SGHRS and CDR2 YFSETQ. Trimming left V 1 base short and J 8 bases short, with 12 bases between. The CDR3 spans 14 residues. CDR3 coding DNA: TGCGCCAGCAGCTTGCGGCAGGGAGACGAAAAACTGTTTTTT. The encoded protein is CASSLRQGDEKLFF.

The rearrangement joins TRBV11-2 to TRBJ2-1; D is undetermined. The length of the CDR3 is 17 residues. The V gene lost 0 bases and the J gene lost 0 bases, with 12 bases spanning the gap. The germline CDR1 and CDR2 sequences are SGHAT and FQNNGV. The CDR3 DNA is TGTGCCAGCAGCTTAGACTTATACCCAAGCTCCTACAATGAGCAGTTCTTC. It encodes CASSLDLYPSSYNEQFF.

The chain links TRBV24-1 to TRBJ1-4; D might be TRBD1 (6 bases). CDR1 KGHDR and CDR2 SFDVKD come from the germline V gene. This CDR3 has 15 amino acids. V dropped 3 bases and J dropped 8 bases, with 15 bases sitting between them. The DNA for the CDR3 is TGTGCCACCAGTGATCCTACAGGGTTTGGGGAAAAACTGTTTTTT. Translation: CATSDPTGFGEKLFF.

The chain carries TRBV5-1 and TRBJ2-5; TRBD1 agrees at 8 bases. CDR3 size: 14 residues. V lost 0 bases and J lost 5; bases outside the gene matches: 3. Germline lookup yields CDR1 SGHRS and CDR2 YFSETQ. CDR3 DNA: TGCGCCAGCAGCTTGGGACAGGGGTGGGAGACCCAGTACTTC. Protein sequence: CASSLGQGWETQYF.

This sequence joins TRBV7-2 and TRBJ2-1; D is perhaps TRBD1 or TRBD2 (5 bases each). The CDR3 sequence is 15 residues long. Germline CDR1 reads SGHTA; CDR2 reads FQGNSA. The ends were cut back, 5 bases at V and 2 bases at J, with 13 bases in the middle. The CDR3 coding sequence is TGTGCCAGCAGCCTAGATCCGGGACCCTACAATGAGCAGTTCTTC. The encoded protein is CASSLDPGPYNEQFF.